The 3 T cell receptor beta chains below come from one sample, sequenced in a study of T cell repertoires in cytomegalovirus infection. TCRdb re-derived calls from the reads in MiXCR, one entry per CDR3 protein. The sample contains roughly 250,000 distinct CDR3 sequences, 9% to 15% of which appear only once. The sample was PBMCs. The receptors derive from a human donor in good health (CMV status not recorded). Some clones in this sample may be carry-over from other donors' samples.

This clonotype came up many times. This rearrangement joins TRBV7-2 to TRBJ1-6; D ambiguous. The germline V gene has CDR1 SGHTA and CDR2 FQGNSA. Trimming took 1 base from V and 6 from J, leaving 28 bases between them. The length of the CDR3 is 21 residues. The CDR3 DNA reads TGTGCCAGCAGCTTAGTTTCGCGGCAGCCTATGCCCTTCGATGGTAATTCACCCCTCCACTTT. Translated: CASSLVSRQPMPFDGNSPLHF.

This clonotype was seen many times. CDR3 bases: TGCGCCAGCAGCTTGGTCCGGCGTGGGGAGACCCAGTACTTC. Translation: CASSLVRRGETQYF. The rearrangement uses TRBV5-1 and TRBJ2-5; no firm D call. The germline CDR1 and CDR2 sequences are SGHRS and YFSETQ. CDR3 length equals 14 residues. Between the trimmed V and J ends, which lost 0 bases and 5 bases, there was a span of 11 bases.

This clonotype was detected only a few times. The chain has TRBV6-2 or TRBV6-3 and TRBJ2-1, with 8 bases lining up with TRBD2. This CDR3 spans 15 amino acids. V gave up 5 bases and J gave up 6 bases; unmatched junction bases: 9. The germline gives CDR1 MNHEY, CDR2 SVGEGT. In nucleotides, the CDR3 is TGTGCCAGCAGTCGACTAGCGCTCGGCCGCAATGAGCAGTTCTTC. Its translation: CASSRLALGRNEQFF.